This T cell receptor (beta chain) was captured in a study of Graves' ophthalmopathy and Graves' hyperthyroidism. Study-level findings and limits: Blood also contained most of the expanded thyroid clonotypes above 0.001 frequency.

This clonotype appeared many times. Its antigen remains unidentified. CDR3 length equals 17 residues. The trim removed 4 bases at V and 4 bases at J, leaving 13 bases unmatched. CDR1 SGHRS and CDR2 YFSETQ come from the germline V gene. Researchers took RNA transcripts and amplified TCR beta CDR3 regions from them. Second-round multiplex PCR came after a first-round RT-PCR that employed HTBI primers. MiXCR, applied by TCRdb to the multiplex PCR reads, yields one record per CDR3 protein. The table has hundreds of thousands of distinct CDR3 sequences, 22% seen once. Hyperthyroidism in these 18- to 65-year-old patients was newly diagnosed, lasting under 2 months. Diagnosis was based on clinical symptoms, serum thyroxine, TRAb, thyroid ultrasound and orbital computed tomography. A roughly 9.3 ml volume of fresh peripheral blood provided the PBMCs.

The sequenced sample consisted of peripheral blood. The chain joins TRBV5-1 to TRBJ1-2, with 10 bases fitting TRBD1. This sequence was found in a young woman with stable Graves' hyperthyroidism. Some clones in this sample may be carry-over from other donors' samples. The CDR3 nucleotides read TGCGCCAGCAGCATAACCCGGGACAGGGGACTCTCCTATGGCTACACCTTC. This sequence encodes CASSITRDRGLSYGYTF.